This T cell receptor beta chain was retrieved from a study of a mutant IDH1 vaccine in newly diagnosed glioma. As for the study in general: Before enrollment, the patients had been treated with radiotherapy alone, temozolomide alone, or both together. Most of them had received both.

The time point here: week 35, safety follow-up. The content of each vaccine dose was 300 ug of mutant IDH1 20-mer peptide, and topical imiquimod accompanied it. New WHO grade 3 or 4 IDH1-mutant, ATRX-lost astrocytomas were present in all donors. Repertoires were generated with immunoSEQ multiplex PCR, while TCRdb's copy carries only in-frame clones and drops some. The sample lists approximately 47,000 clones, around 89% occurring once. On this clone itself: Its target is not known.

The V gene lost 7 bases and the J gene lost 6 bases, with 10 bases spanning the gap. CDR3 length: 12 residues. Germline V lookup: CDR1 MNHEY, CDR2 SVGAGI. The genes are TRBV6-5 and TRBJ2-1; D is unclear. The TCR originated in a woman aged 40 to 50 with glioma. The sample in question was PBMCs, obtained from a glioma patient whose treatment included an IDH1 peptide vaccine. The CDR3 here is CASKTTGNEQFF. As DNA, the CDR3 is TGTGCCAGCAAGACAACGGGCAATGAGCAGTTCTTC.